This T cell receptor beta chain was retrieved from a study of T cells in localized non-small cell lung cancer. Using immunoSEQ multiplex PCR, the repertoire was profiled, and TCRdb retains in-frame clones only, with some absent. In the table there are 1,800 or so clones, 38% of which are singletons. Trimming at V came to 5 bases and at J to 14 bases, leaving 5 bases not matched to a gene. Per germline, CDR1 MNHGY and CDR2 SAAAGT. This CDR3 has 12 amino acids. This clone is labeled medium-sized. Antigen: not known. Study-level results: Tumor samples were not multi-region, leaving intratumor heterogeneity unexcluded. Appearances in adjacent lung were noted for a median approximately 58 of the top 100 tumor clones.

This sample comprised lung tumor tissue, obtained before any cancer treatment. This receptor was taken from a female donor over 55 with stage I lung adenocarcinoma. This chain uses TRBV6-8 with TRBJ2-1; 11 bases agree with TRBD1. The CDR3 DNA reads TGTGCCAGCAGTGGCTGGACAGGGGGCGAGTTCTTC. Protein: CASSGWTGGEFF.